Listed here are 7 T cell receptor beta chains from one sample, sequenced in a study of blood T cell repertoires in COVID-19. The repertoire was sequenced with immunoSEQ multiplex PCR; TCRdb's copy has only in-frame clones and lacks some. The table lists about 240,000 clones, 80% to 90% of them singletons. Source material: peripheral blood. Receptors originate from a man aged 55-75 years with acute or convalescent COVID-19.

This rearrangement joins TRBV19 to TRBJ2-3, with D uncertain. Trimming removed 5 bases from V and 2 bases from J, with 14 bases in between. CDR3 length: 15 amino acids. The germline V gene encodes CDR1 LNHDA and CDR2 SQIVND (reference sequence). In DNA form, the CDR3 reads TGTGCCAGTAGTCCCCGCGGTGGGTCCACAGATACGCAGTATTTT. This encodes CASSPRGGSTDTQYF.

The gene calls are TRBV7-9 and TRBJ2-7; D not resolved. Between the trimmed V and J ends, which lost 1 base and 4 bases, there was a span of 8 bases. Germline assignment: CDR1 SEHNR and CDR2 FQNEAQ (reference sequence). The CDR3 contains 13 residues. This CDR3 is CASSLEDIYEQYF. For the CDR3, the DNA is TGTGCCAGCAGCTTAGAAGACATTTACGAGCAGTACTTC.

The chain employs TRBV5-5 and TRBJ1-1, with 12 nucleotides matching TRBD1. In germline, CDR1 is SGHKS, CDR2 YYEKEE (reference sequence). V lost 4 bases and J lost 3; bases outside the gene matches: 7. The CDR3 contains 16 residues. CDR3 nucleotides: TGTGCCAGCAGCAAACCGGGACAGGGGGCGGACACTGAAGCTTTCTTT. Its protein product is CASSKPGQGADTEAFF.

The CDR3 reads CASSGRGVAYGYTF. The CDR3 nucleotides are TGTGCCAGCAGTGGTCGGGGGGTCGCCTATGGCTACACCTTC. V usage is TRBV2 and J usage is TRBJ1-2, with D possibly TRBD1 on 5 matching bases. V was clipped by 4 bases and J by 4 bases, with 13 bases between them. The CDR3 loop spans 14 amino acids. The germline V gene has CDR1 SNHLY and CDR2 FYNNEI.

This clone turned up a few times. J is TRBJ1-5 and V is TRBV5-1; D gene uncertain. CDR1 and CDR2 (germline): SGHRS, YFSETQ. This CDR3 has 17 residues. Trimming took off 0 bases at V and 0 bases at J, with 13 bases between the two ends. As DNA, the CDR3 is TGCGCCAGCAGCTTGGGAGGACCGGGAAGTAGCAATCAGCCCCAGCATTTT. This encodes CASSLGGPGSSNQPQHF.

The chain combines TRBV19 with TRBJ2-3, with a tentative D call TRBD2 (5 bases). The V gene's germline CDR1 is LNHDA and CDR2 SQIVND (reference sequence). V lost 5 bases and J 4 bases, leaving 10 bases between the germline ends. There are 13 residues in the CDR3. CDR3 loop: CASSLGGADTQYF. The CDR3 nucleotides read TGTGCCAGTAGTCTCGGAGGCGCAGATACGCAGTATTTT.

This chain links TRBV2 with TRBJ2-1; TRBD2 agrees at 8 bases. The ends lost 2 bases at V and 9 bases at J; junction bases unmatched: 12. The CDR3 contains 16 residues. Germline V CDR1 and CDR2: SNHLY, FYNNEI. CDR3 nucleotides: TGTGCCAGCAGTGAAAGGGGCGGGAGGTCCTCCGTTGAGCAGTTCTTC. As protein: CASSERGGRSSVEQFF.